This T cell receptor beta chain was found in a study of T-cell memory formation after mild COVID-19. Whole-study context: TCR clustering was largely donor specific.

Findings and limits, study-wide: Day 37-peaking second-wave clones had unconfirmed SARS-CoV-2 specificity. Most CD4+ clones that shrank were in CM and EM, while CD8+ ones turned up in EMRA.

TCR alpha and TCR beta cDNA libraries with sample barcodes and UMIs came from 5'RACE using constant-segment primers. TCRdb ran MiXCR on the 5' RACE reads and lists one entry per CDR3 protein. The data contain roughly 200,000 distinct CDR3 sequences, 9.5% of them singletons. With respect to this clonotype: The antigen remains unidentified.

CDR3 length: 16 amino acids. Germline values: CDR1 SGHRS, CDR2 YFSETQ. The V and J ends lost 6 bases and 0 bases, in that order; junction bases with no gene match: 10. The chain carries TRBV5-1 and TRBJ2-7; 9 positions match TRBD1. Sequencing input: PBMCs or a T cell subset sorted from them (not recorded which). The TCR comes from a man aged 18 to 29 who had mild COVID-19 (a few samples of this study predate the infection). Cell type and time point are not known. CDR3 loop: CASMLGGTGLSYEQYF. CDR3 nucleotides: TGCGCCAGCATGCTTGGGGGGACAGGGCTCTCCTACGAGCAGTACTTC.